This is a list of T cell receptor beta chains from one sample in a study of cytomegalovirus exposure and HLA in healthy donors. Assay: immunoSEQ multiplex PCR; the TCRdb copy retains only in-frame clones and omits some. The sample lists about 200,000 clones, around 80% seen once, with roughly 15% in the top ten. The sample was PBMCs. Every receptor here comes from a middle-aged man in good health and CMV-seronegative. Both conserved end residues are part of each CDR3. Clone size is shown for a subset of rows, as once, few, many or a class of expanded clone.

J gene: TRBJ1-5
V gene: TRBV18
clone size: .
CDR3 protein: CASSPSSEGQPQHF

J gene: TRBJ1-5
V gene: TRBV28
clone size: .
CDR3 protein: CASSKMTGLGNQPQHF

J gene: TRBJ1-4
V gene: TRBV28
clone size: .
CDR3 protein: CASRAGGSGNEKLFF

J gene: TRBJ2-7
V gene: TRBV5-1
clone size: .
CDR3 protein: CASSPSSGVRTYEQYF

J gene: TRBJ2-7
V gene: TRBV9
clone size: .
CDR3 protein: CASSVGASGSYEQYF

J gene: TRBJ1-1
V gene: TRBV7-2
clone size: .
CDR3 protein: CASSLIATEAFF

J gene: TRBJ2-5
V gene: TRBV5-6
clone size: .
CDR3 protein: CASSVRQGQVETQYF

J gene: TRBJ1-2
V gene: TRBV28
clone size: once
CDR3 protein: CASSLWGPEAVGGYTF

J gene: TRBJ2-2
V gene: TRBV7-2
clone size: few
CDR3 protein: CASSPMYSGGIDTGELFF

J gene: TRBJ2-7
V gene: TRBV5-1
clone size: .
CDR3 protein: CASSSSSYEQYF

J gene: TRBJ1-1
V gene: TRBV4-1
clone size: few
CDR3 protein: CASSHMGQGAAFF

J gene: TRBJ1-6
V gene: TRBV6-6
clone size: .
CDR3 protein: CASSYSSGGRNSPLHF

J gene: TRBJ2-7
V gene: TRBV19
clone size: .
CDR3 protein: CASSSGGDEQYF

J gene: TRBJ1-5
V gene: TRBV5-5
clone size: .
CDR3 protein: CASSAGTGQGQPQHF

J gene: TRBJ2-1
V gene: TRBV5-1
clone size: .
CDR3 protein: CASSLWSFDWSQYSGNEQFF

J gene: TRBJ2-5
V gene: TRBV27
clone size: .
CDR3 protein: CASSLNFRPGAETQYF

J gene: TRBJ2-2
V gene: TRBV7-9
clone size: .
CDR3 protein: CSSSTTSGGAHTGELFF

J gene: TRBJ1-1
V gene: TRBV4-2
clone size: .
CDR3 protein: CASSQDLVPSSEAFF

J gene: TRBJ2-1
V gene: TRBV2
clone size: .
CDR3 protein: CASSTGLAGNEQFF

J gene: TRBJ2-2
V gene: TRBV6-6
clone size: .
CDR3 protein: CASSPLAGGNTGELFF

J gene: TRBJ2-3
V gene: TRBV5-6
clone size: .
CDR3 protein: CASSLSEMTAQYF

J gene: TRBJ2-1
V gene: TRBV19
clone size: .
CDR3 protein: CASSMASGTNNEQFF

J gene: TRBJ2-1
V gene: TRBV14
clone size: .
CDR3 protein: CASSQDQGLAGPYNEQFF

J gene: TRBJ2-3
V gene: TRBV9
clone size: .
CDR3 protein: CASSVGRSSGRPQYF

J gene: TRBJ1-6
V gene: TRBV28
clone size: .
CDR3 protein: CASSSPGTGSIPLHF

J gene: TRBJ1-3
V gene: TRBV7-9
clone size: few
CDR3 protein: CASSLGPEKGDTIYF

J gene: TRBJ2-3
V gene: TRBV28
clone size: .
CDR3 protein: CASSTLLAGVVPDTQYF

J gene: TRBJ2-7
V gene: TRBV27
clone size: .
CDR3 protein: CASSRPQTGVGEQYF

J gene: TRBJ1-5
V gene: TRBV7-2
clone size: .
CDR3 protein: CASSHGSQTAQPQHF

J gene: TRBJ1-1
V gene: TRBV5-4
clone size: .
CDR3 protein: CASSLNTEAFF

J gene: TRBJ2-3
V gene: TRBV5-4
clone size: once
CDR3 protein: CASSFGDNPDTQYF

J gene: TRBJ2-2
V gene: TRBV7-6
clone size: .
CDR3 protein: CASSWDPGQTFTGELFF

J gene: TRBJ2-3
V gene: TRBV6-5
clone size: .
CDR3 protein: CASSSRRGYSTDTQYF

J gene: TRBJ1-1
V gene: TRBV4-3
clone size: .
CDR3 protein: CASSQGTVNTEAFF

J gene: TRBJ2-1
V gene: TRBV6-1
clone size: .
CDR3 protein: CASSEGSSGSGEQFF

J gene: TRBJ1-2
V gene: TRBV6-5
clone size: .
CDR3 protein: CASSYGDIRESYGYTF

J gene: TRBJ2-3
V gene: TRBV19
clone size: few
CDR3 protein: CASSPSDRGPTDTQYF

J gene: TRBJ2-3
V gene: TRBV4-1
clone size: .
CDR3 protein: CASSQDGLAGGTDTQYF

J gene: TRBJ1-5
V gene: TRBV28
clone size: .
CDR3 protein: CASRPSQGRNQPQHF

J gene: TRBJ2-1
V gene: TRBV18
clone size: .
CDR3 protein: CASSLTLTSNEQFF

J gene: TRBJ2-5
V gene: TRBV28
clone size: .
CDR3 protein: CASSSPLAVQETQYF

J gene: TRBJ1-5
V gene: TRBV9
clone size: .
CDR3 protein: CASSVEGASNQPQHF

J gene: TRBJ2-7
V gene: TRBV7-2
clone size: .
CDR3 protein: CASSPGTSGVGVQYF